A selection of T cell receptor beta chains follows, all from one sample in a study of T cells in Graves' hyperthyroidism and ophthalmopathy. TCRdb recomputed calls from the multiplex PCR reads with MiXCR, one row per CDR3 protein. This sample has about 210,000 distinct CDR3 sequences; approximately 17% occur once, and the top ten carry approximately 50%. Input material: blood. These receptors originate from a man aged 50 to 59 with Graves' hyperthyroidism. CDR3s include the opening cysteine and the closing phenylalanine or tryptophan. Each record gives: D gene, clone size, J gene, V gene, CDR3 DNA, CDR3 protein. D genes are given only for firm matches. Clone size, where shown, is once, few, many, or a class for clones that have expanded.

TRBD2 | few | TRBJ2-3 | TRBV4-3 | TGCGCCAGCAGCCAAGTAACTAGCGGGAGGGCGGATACGCAGTATTTT | CASSQVTSGRADTQYF
TRBD1 | few | TRBJ2-6 | TRBV11-1 | TGTGCCAGCAGCTATAATTACAGGGGGTCTTCTGGGGCCAACGTCCTGACTTTC | CASSYNYRGSSGANVLTF
NA | many | TRBJ2-1 | TRBV18 | TGTGCCAGCTCCTTTTTCCGTGGGGATGTTGAGCAGTTCTTC | CASSFFRGDVEQFF
NA | NA | TRBJ1-5 | TRBV12-3/TRBV12-4 | TGTGCCAGCAGTTTAGCGAGATATCGGCCCCAGCATTTT | CASSLARYRPQHF
NA | NA | TRBJ2-1 | TRBV10-3 | TGTGCCATCAGTGAGTCTGGGGGGTTCTACAATGAGCAGTTCTTC | CAISESGGFYNEQFF
TRBD2 | many | TRBJ2-7 | TRBV20-1 | TGCAGTGCCCTGGGACTAGCGGGAGGGGACGGCTCCTACGAGCAGTACTTC | CSALGLAGGDGSYEQYF
NA | many | TRBJ2-5 | TRBV20-1 | TGCAGTGCTAGAGATCCCGCCGGGACCTCCGTGGAGACCCAGTACTTC | CSARDPAGTSVETQYF
TRBD1 | few | TRBJ1-1 | TRBV5-6 | TGTGCCAGCAGCTCCTACAGGGGCCCTGAAGCTTTCTTT | CASSSYRGPEAFF
TRBD1 | many | TRBJ1-2 | TRBV28 | TGTGCCAGCAGTCACAGGGGGCAGAACTATGGCTACACCTTC | CASSHRGQNYGYTF
TRBD2 | NA | TRBJ2-5 | TRBV10-2 | TGCGCCAGCAGCCAGACTAGCGGGATAGAGACCCAGTACTTC | CASSQTSGIETQYF
NA | many | TRBJ2-1 | TRBV5-1 | TGCGCCAGCAGCCCCCATGGGGGTGAGCAGTTCTTC | CASSPHGGEQFF
TRBD2 | NA | TRBJ2-1 | TRBV5-1 | TGCGCCAGCAGCTGGGGGGCTAGCGGGAACGAGCAGTTCTTC | CASSWGASGNEQFF
NA | NA | TRBJ2-3 | TRBV3-1 | TGTGCCAGCGGCCCCTACTTGGGAGCAATGACAGATACGCAGTATTTT | CASGPYLGAMTDTQYF
NA | NA | TRBJ1-5 | TRBV27 | TGTGCCAGCAGACCCAGGGACGGGAGCAATCAGCCCCAGCATTTT | CASRPRDGSNQPQHF
TRBD1 | many | TRBJ1-2 | TRBV5-1 | TGCGCCAGCAGCTTTCGACAGGGGGCGGATGGCTACACCTTC | CASSFRQGADGYTF
TRBD2 | many | TRBJ2-5 | TRBV20-1 | TGCAGTGCTTTACTAGCGGGGCAAGAGACCCAGTACTTC | CSALLAGQETQYF
NA | many | TRBJ2-3 | TRBV12-5 | TGTGCTAGTGGGGGAAATACAGATACGCAGTATTTT | CASGGNTDTQYF
NA | many | TRBJ1-1 | TRBV20-1 | TGCAGTGCTAGAGATGCCGGTGCGCATGGGGGGGACGAAGCTTTCTTT | CSARDAGAHGGDEAFF
TRBD2 | many | TRBJ2-7 | TRBV11-2 | TGTGCCAGCAGCCTGGGACTAGCGGGAGCGGCGCAGTACTTC | CASSLGLAGAAQYF
NA | many | TRBJ1-2 | TRBV20-1 | TGCAGTGCTTATGACAGGCTCAAACCCTCAAACTATGGCTACACCTTC | CSAYDRLKPSNYGYTF
TRBD1 | many | TRBJ1-5 | TRBV28 | TGTGCCAGCAGTTCCTTACAGGGGAACAATCAGCCCCAGCATTTT | CASSSLQGNNQPQHF
NA | many | TRBJ2-3 | TRBV3-1 | TGTGCCAGCAGCCAGGCAAGTTCGCAGTATTTT | CASSQASSQYF